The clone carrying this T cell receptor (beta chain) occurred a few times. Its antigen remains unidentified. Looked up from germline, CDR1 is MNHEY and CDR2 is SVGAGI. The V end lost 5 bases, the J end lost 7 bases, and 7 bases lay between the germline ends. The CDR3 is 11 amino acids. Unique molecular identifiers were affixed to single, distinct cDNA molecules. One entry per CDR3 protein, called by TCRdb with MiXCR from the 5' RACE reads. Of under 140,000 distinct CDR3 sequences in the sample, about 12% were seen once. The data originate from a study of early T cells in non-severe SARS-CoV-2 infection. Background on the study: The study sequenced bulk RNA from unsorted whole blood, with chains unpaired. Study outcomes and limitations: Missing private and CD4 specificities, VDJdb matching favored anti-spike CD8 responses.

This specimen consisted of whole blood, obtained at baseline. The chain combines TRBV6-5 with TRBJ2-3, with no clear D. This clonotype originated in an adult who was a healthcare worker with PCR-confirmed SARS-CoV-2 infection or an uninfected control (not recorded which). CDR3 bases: TGTGCCAGCAGTGAAGGAAATACGCAGTATTTT. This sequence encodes CASSEGNTQYF.